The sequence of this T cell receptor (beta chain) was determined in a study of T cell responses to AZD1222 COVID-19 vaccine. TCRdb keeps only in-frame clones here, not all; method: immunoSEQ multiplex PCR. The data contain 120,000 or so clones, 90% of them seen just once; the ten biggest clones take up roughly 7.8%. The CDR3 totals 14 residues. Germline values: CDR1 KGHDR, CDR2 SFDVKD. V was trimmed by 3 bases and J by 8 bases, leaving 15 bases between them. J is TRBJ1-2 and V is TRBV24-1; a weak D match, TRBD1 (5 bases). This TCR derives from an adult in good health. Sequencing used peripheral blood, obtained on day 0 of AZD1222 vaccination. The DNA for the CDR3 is TGTGCCACCAGTGATGACGGGACCCCTAGGGGCTACACCTTC. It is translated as CATSDDGTPRGYTF.